A single sample is the source of the 5 T cell receptor beta chains below, sequenced in a study of blood T cell repertoires in COVID-19 (dated by TCRdb to 2018 to 2021). Libraries were constructed by the immunoSEQ multiplex PCR assay. The clones in this table, taken by TCRdb from immuneACCESS, are in-frame only. Not every clone is retained; where verified, under half of the shortfall comes from an unresolved V gene, and the cause of the rest is unknown. The sample has about 280,000 clones on record, around 88% of them singletons. About 4.2% of the sample lies in the top ten. Input material: peripheral blood. Receptor source: a man aged 35 to 55 with acute or convalescent COVID-19.

This clone was seen only once. The V call is TRBV19, the J call TRBJ2-2; TRBD1 aligns across 9 bases. This CDR3 contains 16 residues. With V trimmed by 7 bases and J by 4 bases, 10 bases remained unmatched. CDR1 and CDR2 from the germline V gene are LNHDA and SQIVND (reference sequence). The CDR3: CASTRGTGPGTGELFF. CDR3 nucleotide sequence: TGTGCCAGTACCAGGGGGACAGGGCCGGGCACCGGGGAGCTGTTTTTT.

This sequence joins TRBV11-2 and TRBJ2-3, with a weak D call TRBD2 (5 bases). Germline CDR1 reads SGHAT; CDR2 reads FQNNGV. The CDR3 totals 15 residues. Trimming pared 0 bases from V and 3 bases from J, leaving 10 bases between. The CDR3: CASSLDRTGTDTQYF. Written as DNA, the CDR3 is TGTGCCAGCAGCTTAGATCGGACGGGGACAGATACGCAGTATTTT.

This chain connects TRBV11-2 to TRBJ1-1; 7 positions agree with TRBD1. Germline values: CDR1 SGHAT, CDR2 FQNNGV. The V segment lost 0 bases and the J segment 1 base; nucleotides outside the gene matches: 8. The CDR3 has 17 residues. CDR3 DNA: TGTGCCAGCAGCTTAGATCTGACAGGGTTAGGGAACACTGAAGCTTTCTTT. The encoded protein is CASSLDLTGLGNTEAFF.

The chain couples TRBV9 to TRBJ2-3; D may be TRBD2 (5 bases). Trimming took off 3 bases at V and 1 base at J, with 12 bases between the two ends. The germline V gene encodes CDR1 SGDLS and CDR2 YYNGEE. The CDR3 spans 15 residues. In nucleotides, the CDR3 is TGTGCCAGCAGCGCGGTGGGCGGGCGCACAGATACGCAGTATTTT. This codes for CASSAVGGRTDTQYF.

V usage is TRBV19 and J usage is TRBJ1-1; possible D gene TRBD1, 5 bases. V was trimmed by 1 base and J by 1 base, leaving 13 bases between them. CDR1 LNHDA and CDR2 SQIVND come from the germline V gene (reference sequence). This CDR3 has 16 residues. DNA of the CDR3: TGTGCCAGTAGTATAGTCCGGGACTGGGGGAACACTGAAGCTTTCTTT. It translates to CASSIVRDWGNTEAFF.